This is a list of T cell receptor beta chains from one sample in a study of blood T cell repertoires in COVID-19. Produced via immunoSEQ multiplex PCR; TCRdb's table is partial and in-frame only. This sample yields about 77,000 clones, of which more than 60% are seen a single time; less than 25% belongs to the top ten. Sequencing input: peripheral blood. The receptors shown here come from a man in his sixties with acute or convalescent COVID-19. The CDR3 runs from the conserved cysteine through the conserved F or W. D genes are given only for firm matches. Not all rows give a size; the values are once, few, many and, for expanded clones, a class.

D gene,V gene,CDR3 length,clone size,J gene,CDR3 protein,CDR3 DNA
.,TRBV19,14,.,TRBJ2-2,CASTPSRDNGELFF,TGTGCCAGTACGCCCTCGAGGGACAACGGGGAGCTGTTTTTT
TRBD1,TRBV4-1,14,.,TRBJ1-4,CASARDRGNEKLFF,TGCGCCAGCGCCCGGGACAGGGGTAATGAAAAACTGTTTTTT
.,TRBV7-9,13,.,TRBJ2-1,CASSFQGKGEQFF,TGTGCCAGCAGCTTCCAGGGGAAGGGTGAGCAGTTCTTC
TRBD1,TRBV3-1/TRBV3-2,15,.,TRBJ2-7,CASSPWTGDTYEQYF,TGTGCCAGCAGCCCCTGGACAGGGGACACCTACGAGCAGTACTTC
TRBD1,TRBV9,14,.,TRBJ2-3,CASSLGQGADTQYF,TGTGCCAGCAGCCTCGGACAGGGGGCAGATACGCAGTATTTT
TRBD2,TRBV11-2,15,.,TRBJ2-5,CASSFPAGGEETQYF,TGTGCCAGCAGCTTTCCGGCGGGAGGTGAAGAGACCCAGTACTTC
.,TRBV9,13,few,TRBJ2-1,CASSAGTVNEQFF,TGTGCCAGCAGCGCTGGGACTGTCAATGAGCAGTTCTTC
TRBD2,TRBV3-1/TRBV3-2,15,.,TRBJ2-5,CASSQIAGNQETQYF,TGTGCCAGCAGCCAAATAGCGGGGAATCAAGAGACCCAGTACTTC
TRBD1,TRBV7-9,15,.,TRBJ2-2,CASSFGTGGGGELFF,TGTGCCAGCAGCTTTGGGACAGGGGGCGGCGGGGAGCTGTTTTTT
TRBD2,TRBV5-1,12,once,TRBJ2-3,CASSGGVDTQYF,TGCGCCAGCAGCGGGGGGGTGGATACGCAGTATTTT
TRBD1,TRBV6-5,13,.,TRBJ2-2,CASSSDRGGELFF,TGTGCCAGCAGTTCCGACAGGGGGGGGGAGCTGTTTTTT
.,TRBV20-1,11,.,TRBJ2-2,CSASRAGELFF,TGCAGTGCTAGCAGGGCCGGGGAGCTGTTTTTT
.,TRBV5-1,14,many,TRBJ2-1,CASSLAGGGDEQFF,TGCGCCAGCAGCTTGGCCGGAGGAGGGGATGAGCAGTTCTTC
TRBD2,TRBV11-2,17,few,TRBJ2-2,CASRKTSGGRYTGELFF,TGTGCCAGCAGGAAGACTAGCGGGGGGAGGTACACCGGGGAGCTGTTTTTT
TRBD1,TRBV28,14,.,TRBJ1-4,CASSLTGVGEKLFF,TGTGCCAGCAGTTTAACAGGGGTAGGAGAAAAACTGTTTTTT
.,TRBV12-3/TRBV12-4,13,once,TRBJ1-2,CASSITGLHGYTF,TGTGCCAGCAGCATCACAGGGCTACACGGCTACACCTTC
TRBD1,TRBV5-1,17,few,TRBJ2-7,CASSLVKTGALSYEQYF,TGCGCCAGCAGCTTGGTGAAAACAGGGGCTTTATCATACGAGCAGTACTTC
.,TRBV5-6,14,.,TRBJ2-2,CASSLGQDTGELFF,TGTGCCAGCAGCTTGGGACAGGACACCGGGGAGCTGTTTTTT
.,TRBV6-5,15,.,TRBJ2-7,CASRPPGEGKDEQYF,TGTGCCAGCAGACCGCCCGGGGAAGGAAAGGACGAGCAGTACTTC
TRBD2,TRBV11-2,15,.,TRBJ2-1,CASPGRSGRAHEQFF,TGTGCCAGCCCTGGGCGGAGCGGGAGGGCCCATGAGCAGTTCTTC
TRBD2,TRBV19,14,.,TRBJ2-7,CASSSSGSSYEQYF,TGTGCCAGTAGTAGTAGCGGGAGCTCCTACGAGCAGTACTTC
.,TRBV19,15,.,TRBJ2-7,CASKTGLSYTYEQYF,TGTGCCAGTAAAACAGGGTTGAGCTACACCTACGAGCAGTACTTC
TRBD2,TRBV19,16,.,TRBJ2-3,CASSTSRAGGADTQYF,TGTGCCAGTAGTACCTCTCGGGCGGGGGGTGCTGATACGCAGTATTTT
TRBD1,TRBV14,13,.,TRBJ2-4,CASSLQGADIQYF,TGTGCCAGCAGCCTGCAGGGGGCTGACATTCAGTACTTC
TRBD2,TRBV12-5,15,.,TRBJ2-1,CASGLGGSTHNEQFF,TGTGCTAGTGGTTTAGGCGGGAGTACCCACAATGAGCAGTTCTTC
.,TRBV19,16,once,TRBJ1-6,CASSIEATENYSPLHF,TGTGCCAGTAGTATAGAAGCGACAGAAAACTATTCACCCCTCCACTTT
.,TRBV3-1/TRBV3-2,14,.,TRBJ1-6,CASSRALPNSPLHF,TGTGCCAGCAGCCGGGCTCTACCTAATTCACCCCTCCACTTT
.,TRBV5-1,14,.,TRBJ2-3,CASSLTGITDTQYF,TGCGCCAGCAGCTTGACAGGGATCACAGATACGCAGTATTTT
TRBD2,TRBV10-3,18,.,TRBJ2-3,CAISERLAGGRGTDTQYF,TGTGCCATCAGTGAACGTCTAGCGGGGGGGAGGGGCACAGATACGCAGTATTTT
.,TRBV11-3,11,few,TRBJ2-5,CASTRQETQYF,TGTGCCAGCACGCGCCAAGAGACCCAGTACTTC
TRBD1,TRBV19,14,.,TRBJ1-2,CASSGATGGYGYTF,TGTGCCAGTAGCGGGGCCACAGGGGGCTATGGCTACACCTTC
TRBD1,TRBV19,15,.,TRBJ1-4,CASSTNRGRGEKLFF,TGTGCCAGTAGTACAAACAGGGGGCGAGGTGAAAAACTGTTTTTT
TRBD1,TRBV19,14,.,TRBJ2-6,CASSPGGGANVLTF,TGTGCCAGTAGTCCAGGGGGTGGGGCCAACGTCCTGACTTTC
TRBD1,TRBV19,15,.,TRBJ2-3,CASSMQTGGRDTQYF,TGTGCCAGTAGTATGCAGACAGGGGGCAGAGATACGCAGTATTTT
.,TRBV2,12,.,TRBJ2-1,CASTLNNNEQFF,TGTGCCAGCACGCTAAATAACAATGAGCAGTTCTTC
.,TRBV5-1,16,.,TRBJ2-1,CASSSTGGFSYNEQFF,TGCGCCAGCAGCTCGACGGGGGGCTTTTCCTACAATGAGCAGTTCTTC
TRBD2,TRBV3-1/TRBV3-2,15,.,TRBJ2-5,CASSRASGGQETQYF,TGTGCCAGCAGCCGGGCTAGCGGGGGTCAAGAGACCCAGTACTTC
.,TRBV19,15,few,TRBJ1-5,CASRAQGDSNQPQHF,TGTGCCAGTAGAGCGCAGGGCGATAGCAATCAGCCCCAGCATTTT
TRBD1,TRBV28,15,.,TRBJ1-3,CASSLGDSSGNTIYF,TGTGCCAGCAGTTTGGGGGACAGCTCTGGAAACACCATATATTTT
.,TRBV3-1/TRBV3-2,15,.,TRBJ2-5,CASSQDLSSTETQYF,TGTGCCAGCAGCCAAGATTTGTCTAGCACTGAGACCCAGTACTTC
.,TRBV24-1,13,.,TRBJ1-2,CATSDPGVYGYTF,TGTGCCACCAGTGACCCAGGGGTTTATGGCTACACCTTC
.,TRBV2,13,few,TRBJ1-5,CASRGDWNQPQHF,TGTGCCAGCCGGGGGGACTGGAATCAGCCCCAGCATTTT
TRBD1,TRBV6-5,12,.,TRBJ2-1,CASAATGGEQFF,TGTGCCAGCGCAGCTACAGGGGGTGAGCAGTTCTTC
TRBD2,TRBV11-3,15,once,TRBJ2-1,CASSGRGGRADEQFF,TGTGCCAGCAGCGGCCGGGGCGGGAGGGCCGATGAGCAGTTCTTC
.,TRBV30,15,.,TRBJ1-2,CVGYSKGEYPYGYTF,TGTGTTGGATATTCAAAGGGAGAGTATCCCTATGGCTACACCTTC
.,TRBV10-1,14,.,TRBJ2-3,CASSEADSKDTQYF,TGCGCCAGCAGTGAGGCGGACAGCAAGGATACGCAGTATTTT